Following are 10 T cell receptor delta chains from one sample sequenced in a study of gamma-delta chains in newborns, infants, children. TCRdb repeated clone calling on the reads with CATT. Seen here are 2,200 or so delta-chain clones, roughly 1.5% observed once, and the top ten hold 34%. The specimen sequenced was blood. These receptors originate from a child who was a newborn, infant or young child, either healthy, febrile or measles-vaccinated (not recorded which).

This clone was counted between two and nine times. The TCRdb protein comes from a much larger clone and disagrees with this DNA's translation at residue 7, likely due to a read error; the protein given here is derived from the DNA. The chain is built from TRDV2 and TRDJ1; D gene ambiguous. The ends were cut back, 0 bases at V and 8 bases at J, with 9 bases in the middle. The CDR3 length is 12 residues. CDR1 is GEAIGNYY and CDR2 is EKD in the germline V gene. CDR3 sequence (DNA): TGTGCCTGTGACACCGTTGCCGTAAAACTCATCTTT. This translates into CACDTVAVKLIF.

By its share, this clone is large. The rearrangement links TRDV1 to TRDJ1, with 9 bases identical to TRDD2. V shed 1 base and J 0 bases; nucleotides not matched to a gene: 12. This CDR3 spans 19 amino acids. The V gene's germline CDR1 is TSWWSYY and CDR2 QGS. The CDR3 spells CALGERPSYGLGNTDKLIF. CDR3 sequence (DNA): TGTGCTCTTGGGGAACGGCCTTCCTACGGACTGGGGAACACCGATAAACTCATCTTT.

A note on this clone: A much larger clone lies a single base off, so this may be a read error. Other DNA sequences from this sample encode an identical CDR3 as well. This chain links TRDV1 with TRDJ1; D call uncertain. Trimming cost V 0 bases and J 5 bases, with 19 bases left between them. The V gene's germline CDR1 is TSWWSYY and CDR2 QGS. CDR3 length: 17 amino acids. The CDR3 sequence is CALGELSAEPGTDKLIF. The CDR3 region has the DNA TGTGCTCTTGGGGAACTGAGCGCGGAACCAGGCACTGATAAACTCATCTTT.

This clone is medium-sized (0.01 to 0.1%) within its sample. The CDR3, as DNA: TGTGCAGCAAACTACTTAAGGCCCTTCTTTACTGGGGGATTCACCGATAAACTCATCTTT. Translating it yields CAANYLRPFFTGGFTDKLIF. The rearrangement joins TRAV29/DV5 to TRDJ1; 10 nucleotides agree with TRDD3. The V gene's germline CDR1 is NSMFDY and CDR2 ISSIKDK. V trimming: 3 bases; J trimming: 1 base; junction bases outside the gene matches: 21. This CDR3 is built from 20 residues.

This clone has a handful of counts. A read error likely explains why the TCRdb protein, taken from a much larger clone, differs from this DNA's translation at residue 10; the protein shown is translated from the DNA. Other DNA sequences within the sample encode an identical CDR3. The V and J genes are TRDV1 and TRDJ2; 9 nucleotides match TRDD3. This CDR3 has 20 residues. Germline V gives CDR1 TSWWSYY, CDR2 QGS. Trimming at V came to 1 base and at J to 6 bases, leaving 18 bases not matched to a gene. CDR3 region: CALGEHRTACWGIAPAQLFF. Written as DNA, the CDR3 is TGTGCTCTTGGGGAACACAGGACGGCGTGCTGGGGGATTGCGCCAGCACAACTCTTCTTT.

The sample holds a few counts of this clone. TCRdb attributes to this sequence the protein of a much larger clone, which differs from the DNA translation at residue 4; a read error is likely, and the protein displayed is translated from the DNA. The chain combines TRDV1 with TRDJ1; 10 nucleotides match TRDD3. Germline CDR1 TSWWSYY, CDR2 QGS. This CDR3 comprises 22 residues. CDR3 bases: TGTGCTCTTGCGGAAGTCCAATCCTACCCAGTGGGGGATACAGGGTACACCGATAAACTCATCTTT. Amino acids: CALAEVQSYPVGDTGYTDKLIF.

This clone was observed a few times. TCRdb lists the protein of a much larger clone for this DNA, which differs at residue 12, so this is likely a read error; the protein given here is translated from the DNA itself. V gene TRDV1 combines with J gene TRDJ1, with 11 bases fitting TRDD3. The CDR3 runs to 20 residues. CDR1 TSWWSYY and CDR2 QGS come from the germline V gene. V trimming: 3 bases; J trimming: 8 bases; junction bases outside the gene matches: 23. The chain's CDR3 is CALGEVPRVPFMGDTEKLIF. CDR3 bases: TGTGCTCTTGGGGAGGTCCCTCGGGTCCCCTTTATGGGGGATACGGAAAAACTCATCTTT.

This clone was detected only a few times. A much more abundant neighbour one base away suggests this may be a read error. Other DNA sequences in the same sample also yield this CDR3. This chain joins TRDV1 and TRDJ1; 9 bases are shared with TRDD3. The germline CDR1 and CDR2 sequences are TSWWSYY and QGS. Germline trimming cut 5 bases from V and 0 bases from J; bases unmatched to any gene: 22. The CDR3 covers 21 residues. CDR3 sequence (DNA): TGTGCTCTTGGGCCCACAGGGCCCTACTGGGGGACCAGGCCGTACACCGATAAACTCATCTTT. It codes for CALGPTGPYWGTRPYTDKLIF.

Of note for this clone: Mismatch with germline at one junction end may stem from a read error. The sample carries other DNA sequences with the same CDR3. CDR3 residues: CALGEVQSYPVGDTGYTDKLIF. CDR3 nucleotides: TGTGCGCTTGGGGAAGTCCAATCCTACCCAGTAGGGGATACAGGGTACACCGATAAACTCATCTTT. The V gene is TRDV1, the J gene TRDJ1; the match to TRDD3 covers 8 bases. The CDR3 is made up of 22 amino acids. In germline, CDR1 is TSWWSYY, CDR2 QGS.

This clone has a handful of counts. A far larger clone differs by one base, so this is likely a read error. Other DNA sequences from this sample encode an identical CDR3 as well. The chain carries TRDV1 and TRDJ1; D not certain. The germline V gene has CDR1 TSWWSYY and CDR2 QGS. This CDR3 spans 17 amino acids. CDR3 amino acids: CALGELRGGRHADKLIF. The CDR3 DNA reads TGTGCTCTTGGGGAACTCCGTGGTGGTCGCCACGCCGATAAACTCATCTTC.